This T cell receptor (beta chain) was identified during a study of T cell repertoires in cytomegalovirus infection. Across the whole study: Indicated by public TCR beta signatures were CMV infection and matching HLA type. Study findings and constraints: It was HLA-C-restricted CMV-specific TCR beta clonotypes that dominated the response ex vivo. CMV carriers with the relevant HLA were identified by cumulative public TCR beta family frequency.

The CDR3 extends over 15 amino acids. The germline V gene has CDR1 LNHNV and CDR2 YYDKDF (reference sequence). Trimming removed 3 bases from V and 2 bases from J; junction bases left unmatched: 3. In this sample, this clonotype turned up a few times. As yet, its antigen is unknown. One entry per CDR3 protein, called by TCRdb with MiXCR from the reads. Altogether hundreds of thousands of distinct CDR3 sequences are present, around a third being singletons, with the ten largest covering under 20%. The rearrangement links TRBV15 to TRBJ2-3, with 9 bases that match TRBD2. Sequenced here: cultured PBMCs, sampled from culture after CMV antigen stimulation. The receptor's source is a human donor in good health (CMV status not recorded). Some clones in this sample may be carry-over from other donors' samples. DNA of the CDR3: TGTGCCACCAGCAGGGGGACTAGCACCACAGATACGCAGTATTTT. Protein product: CATSRGTSTTDTQYF. Looking up the rest from reference TRBV15 and TRBJ2-3 gives the full variable domain: DAMVIQNPRYQVTQFGKPVTLSCSQTLNHNVMYWYQQKSSQAPKLLFHYYDKDFNNEADTPDNFQSRRPNTSFCFLDIRSPGLGDTAMYLCATSRGTSTTDTQYFGPGTRLTVL.